This entry lists 32 T cell receptor beta chains sequenced from one sample in a study of CXCR3-negative and CXCR3-positive naive CD8 T cells. Via 5' RACE with UMI labels, TRB cDNA libraries were prepared. TCRdb re-called the 5' RACE reads, yielding one record per CDR3 amino acid sequence without DNA. The sample table includes tens of thousands of distinct CDR3 sequences. The sample taken for sequencing was naive CXCR3- CD8+ T cells from blood. Subset meaning: CD45RO-CCR7+CD27+CD95- naive CD8+ T cells lacking CXCR3 (TNR3-). Receptors were obtained from a human donor in good health. Some clones in this sample may be carry-over from other donors' samples.

The chain recombines TRBV5-1 with TRBJ2-7. This CDR3 comprises 14 residues. Germline CDR1 reads SGHRS; CDR2 reads YFSETQ. The CDR3 loop is CASSLEQGIHEQYF.

V usage is TRBV15 and J usage is TRBJ2-2. The V gene's germline CDR1 is LNHNV and CDR2 YYDKDF (reference sequence). This CDR3 comprises 14 residues. The CDR3 here is CATSRSGHTGELFF.

This chain links TRBV24-1 with TRBJ2-1. Germline V gene data show CDR1 as KGHDR and CDR2 as SFDVKD. The CDR3 covers 12 residues. The CDR3 reads CATSEGYNEQFF.

The chain's CDR3 is CASSLQERGGLNEHFF. The chain employs TRBV7-8 and TRBJ2-1; TCRdb lists TRBD2, though no DNA is available to test this call. The CDR3 sequence is 16 residues long. Germline V gene lookup returns CDR1 SGHVS and CDR2 FQNEAQ.

This chain joins TRBV28 and TRBJ2-7; TCRdb's assignment of TRBD1 cannot be checked, as there is no DNA. This CDR3 has 13 residues. Germline V lookup: CDR1 MDHEN, CDR2 SYDVKM. CDR3 region: CASSPQDSYEQYF. The variable domain in full, completed from reference TRBV28 and TRBJ2-7, reads DVKVTQSSRYLVKRTGEKVFLECVQDMDHENMFWYRQDPGLGLRLIYFSYDVKMKEKGDIPEGYSVSREKKERFSLILESASTNQTSMYLCASSPQDSYEQYFGPGTRLTVT.

The chain recombines TRBV14 with TRBJ2-3. Germline V CDR1 and CDR2: SGHDN, FVKESK. The CDR3 covers 15 residues. The CDR3 region is CASSQDLQTGDTQYF.

CDR3 in amino acids: CASKIGGGLAGYNEQFF. This chain joins TRBV19 and TRBJ2-1; TCRdb's D call of TRBD2 is untestable without DNA. This CDR3 has 17 amino acids. The germline V gene has CDR1 LNHDA and CDR2 SQIVND (reference sequence).

The V and J genes are TRBV5-6 and TRBJ2-7; as DNA is missing, the TRBD1 call by TCRdb cannot be tested. Germline loops: CDR1 SGHDT, CDR2 YYEEEE. The CDR3 is 15 residues long. CDR3 amino acids: CASSEETGGSYEQYF.

The chain employs TRBV29-1 and TRBJ1-1. Germline V gives CDR1 SQVTM, CDR2 ANQGSEA. The CDR3 totals 13 residues. CDR3 amino acids: CSVEDDNAWLAFF.

This chain links TRBV15 with TRBJ2-3. Germline CDR1 is LNHNV and CDR2 is YYDKDF (reference sequence). The CDR3 covers 14 residues. CDR3 protein: CATSRDSDTDTQYF.

V and J are TRBV14 and TRBJ2-1; without DNA, the TCRdb call of TRBD1 cannot be checked. CDR1 SGHDN and CDR2 FVKESK come from the germline V gene. The CDR3 length is 14 residues. The CDR3 sequence: CASSLEIQGNEQFF.

The rearrangement uses TRBV5-4 and TRBJ1-2. Germline CDR1 SGHNT, CDR2 YYREEE (reference sequence). There are 12 residues in the CDR3. The CDR3 is CASSLASYGYTF.

V gene TRBV29-1 combines with J gene TRBJ1-5; TCRdb outputs TRBD1, but without DNA this stays unchecked. The CDR3 loop spans 13 amino acids. CDR1 and CDR2 from the germline V gene are SQVTM and ANQGSEA. This CDR3 is CSVTGTDNQPQHF.

The chain combines TRBV29-1 with TRBJ2-5; TCRdb proposes TRBD2, but this gene call is untestable without DNA. The CDR3 has 12 amino acids. CDR1 and CDR2 (germline): SQVTM, ANQGSEA. This CDR3 is CSVDWRGETQYF.

The chain has TRBV29-1 and TRBJ2-7; the D call from TCRdb, TRBD1, cannot be confirmed without DNA. Germline CDR1 and CDR2: SQVTM and ANQGSEA. The CDR3 has 15 amino acids. The CDR3 reads CSVLLWDTASVEQYF.

The V and J genes are TRBV29-1 and TRBJ1-5; as DNA is missing, the TRBD1 call by TCRdb cannot be tested. Germline V CDR1 and CDR2: SQVTM, ANQGSEA. CDR3 length equals 12 residues. The CDR3 region is CSGGQPEGPQHF.

The chain uses TRBV20-1 and TRBJ2-1; TCRdb selects TRBD2, and the lack of DNA leaves this call unchecked. Germline lookup yields CDR1 DFQATT and CDR2 SNEGSKA (reference sequence). The CDR3 is made up of 13 amino acids. CDR3 region: CSARLADSNEQFF.

The chain employs TRBV7-9 and TRBJ2-5; TCRdb lists TRBD2, though no DNA is available to test this call. CDR1 and CDR2 from the germline V gene are SEHNR and FQNEAQ (reference sequence). This CDR3 is 15 amino acids long. The CDR3 reads CASSGPGLDGETQYF.

The chain employs TRBV12-3 or TRBV12-4 and TRBJ2-3. CDR3 length: 16 residues. CDR3 sequence: CASSLGLAAYTDTQYF.

V usage is TRBV28 and J usage is TRBJ2-6. CDR3 size: 14 residues. Germline V gives CDR1 MDHEN, CDR2 SYDVKM. CDR3 residues: CASSLFGGANVLTF.

The chain links TRBV5-1 to TRBJ2-7; absent DNA, TCRdb's TRBD2 call cannot be checked. Germline V gives CDR1 SGHRS, CDR2 YFSETQ. The length of the CDR3 is 14 residues. CDR3 sequence: CASSSRGGTYEQYF.

This chain connects TRBV7-9 to TRBJ2-1; TCRdb gives TRBD2 as the D gene, but with no DNA this cannot be confirmed. Germline CDR1 reads SEHNR; CDR2 reads FQNEAQ (reference sequence). The CDR3 extends over 16 amino acids. The CDR3 reads CASSPRSGRAYDEQFF.

The genes are TRBV7-2 and TRBJ1-1. CDR3 length: 16 amino acids. From germline, CDR1 is SGHTA and CDR2 FQGNSA. CDR3: CASSLYPGPRETEAFF.

The rearrangement joins TRBV20-1 to TRBJ2-7; the TCRdb D gene call, TRBD1, has no DNA to confirm it. There are 16 residues in the CDR3. The germline V gene encodes CDR1 DFQATT and CDR2 SNEGSKA (reference sequence). CDR3 amino acids: CSARDALKDRRSEQYF.

This chain joins TRBV29-1 and TRBJ2-7. CDR3 length: 12 residues. The germline V gene encodes CDR1 SQVTM and CDR2 ANQGSEA. This CDR3 reads CSVDGSSYEQYF.

This chain connects TRBV29-1 to TRBJ2-3; TCRdb reports TRBD1, a call that lacks DNA to check it against. The germline gives CDR1 SQVTM, CDR2 ANQGSEA. The CDR3 contains 12 residues. The CDR3 loop reads CSAPGSTDTQYF.

The chain is built from TRBV7-2 and TRBJ2-2; TCRdb's D call of TRBD2 is untestable without DNA. The CDR3 length is 18 residues. Germline loops: CDR1 SGHTA, CDR2 FQGNSA. CDR3 amino acids: CASSLGLAGGLVTGELFF.

J is TRBJ1-2 and V is TRBV10-3. This CDR3 region has 12 residues. Germline assignment: CDR1 ENHRY and CDR2 SYGVKD. CDR3 amino acids: CAIPRDSYGYTF.

The chain links TRBV6-6 to TRBJ2-7; the TCRdb call, TRBD1, lacks DNA for checking. In germline, CDR1 is MNHNY, CDR2 SVGAGI (reference sequence). This CDR3 comprises 15 residues. The CDR3 loop is CASSYSPGAQNEQYF.

The chain employs TRBV11-2 and TRBJ1-2; TCRdb gives TRBD1 as the D gene, but with no DNA this cannot be confirmed. The CDR3 runs to 16 residues. Per germline, CDR1 SGHAT and CDR2 FQNNGV. The CDR3 protein is CASSQGQINPNYGYTF. Filled out from reference TRBV11-2 and TRBJ1-2, the complete variable domain reads EAGVAQSPRYKIIEKRQSVAFWCNPISGHATLYWYQQILGQGPKLLIQFQNNGVVDDSQLPKDRFSAERLKGVDSTLKIQPAKLEDSAVYLCASSQGQINPNYGYTFGSGTRLTVV.

V gene TRBV20-1 combines with J gene TRBJ2-7; TCRdb selects TRBD1, and the lack of DNA leaves this call unchecked. This CDR3 spans 14 amino acids. Germline V gene lookup returns CDR1 DFQATT and CDR2 SNEGSKA (reference sequence). The CDR3 region is CSARDDRGLNEQYF.

CDR3 in amino acids: CASSFTGGGVLAFF. The chain uses TRBV28 and TRBJ1-1; TCRdb indicates TRBD1, and absent DNA this call remains unverified. Germline CDR1 reads MDHEN; CDR2 reads SYDVKM. This CDR3 has 14 amino acids.